This is a list of T cell receptor beta chains from one sample in a study of blood T cell repertoires in COVID-19. Sequenced by immunoSEQ multiplex PCR; TCRdb stores in-frame clones only, minus some. Of over 150,000 clones listed, around 90% are singletons. The sequenced sample consisted of PBMCs or T cells enriched from blood (not recorded which). Every receptor here comes from a woman aged 25 to 39 who had recovered from COVID-19. The CDR3 runs from the conserved cysteine through the conserved F or W. Each record gives: J gene, D gene, clone size, V gene, CDR3 DNA, CDR3 protein. The D gene is left open where the match is weak. Only some rows state a clone size, as once, few, many or a class for expanded clones.

j_call: TRBJ2-3
d_call: TRBD2
clone_size: few
v_call: TRBV7-8
cdr3_nt: TGTGCCAGCACCCCCGGGACTAGCGGGAGAGCTAGCACAGATACGCAGTATTTT
cdr3_aa: CASTPGTSGRASTDTQYF

j_call: TRBJ2-1
d_call: TRBD2
clone_size: NA
v_call: TRBV6-4
cdr3_nt: TGTGCCAGCAGTGACCGAGGACTAGCGGCGACCAATGAGCAGTTCTTC
cdr3_aa: CASSDRGLAATNEQFF

j_call: TRBJ1-5
d_call: NA
clone_size: NA
v_call: TRBV11-2
cdr3_nt: TGTGCCAGCAGCTTAGTGGCAGGGTATCAGCCCCAGCATTTT
cdr3_aa: CASSLVAGYQPQHF

j_call: TRBJ2-7
d_call: TRBD2
clone_size: NA
v_call: TRBV10-1
cdr3_nt: TGCGCCAGCAGTGAGCCAGTAGCGGGAGCCTTTTGCGACGAGCAGTACTTC
cdr3_aa: CASSEPVAGAFCDEQYF

j_call: TRBJ2-3
d_call: NA
clone_size: NA
v_call: TRBV27
cdr3_nt: TGTGCCAGCAGTAAAGGGATTCCTGGACAGAGCACAGATACGCAGTATTTT
cdr3_aa: CASSKGIPGQSTDTQYF

j_call: TRBJ1-5
d_call: NA
clone_size: NA
v_call: TRBV6-2/TRBV6-3
cdr3_nt: TGTGCCAGCAGTTACTCGGCCAGCGATCAGCCCCAGCATTTT
cdr3_aa: CASSYSASDQPQHF

j_call: TRBJ1-1
d_call: NA
clone_size: NA
v_call: TRBV19
cdr3_nt: TGTGCCAGTAGTACAAGACAGGTTGAAGCTTTCTTT
cdr3_aa: CASSTRQVEAFF

j_call: TRBJ1-1
d_call: TRBD1
clone_size: few
v_call: TRBV27
cdr3_nt: TGTGCCAGCAGTTTATTCCCAGGGGGGAACACTGAAGCTTTCTTT
cdr3_aa: CASSLFPGGNTEAFF

j_call: TRBJ2-7
d_call: NA
clone_size: NA
v_call: TRBV7-9
cdr3_nt: TGTGCCAGCGGGGGACTGGACGAGCAGTACTTC
cdr3_aa: CASGGLDEQYF

j_call: TRBJ2-7
d_call: NA
clone_size: NA
v_call: TRBV19
cdr3_nt: TGTGCCAGTAGTATATCGGGTGGGTCTTGGAGTGACTCCTACGAGCAGTACTTC
cdr3_aa: CASSISGGSWSDSYEQYF